The clone carrying this T cell receptor (beta chain) has at least ten counts. This record comes from a study of T-cell reconstitution after alpha-beta-depleted transplantation in children. Preparing the TCRbeta library involved the use of unique molecular identifiers. MiXCR, applied by TCRdb to the PCR reads, yields one record per CDR3 protein. The sample has 440,000 or so distinct CDR3 sequences; 11% are singletons. CDR1 is WSHSY, CDR2 SAAADI, per germline. With 8 bases removed from V and 4 bases from J, the gap between germline ends came to 14 bases. The CDR3 runs to 13 residues. The chain links TRBV10-2 to TRBJ2-5; D might be TRBD1 (7 bases). The TCR originated in a human donor who donated a stem cell graft to a child with acute myeloid leukemia. Here the sequenced sample was PBMCs from the stem cell graft donor, taken from the stem cell graft. CDR3 nucleotides: TGCGCCAGCGGAGGGGGCCCTAGAGAGACCCAGTACTTC. This translates into CASGGGPRETQYF.